This T cell receptor beta chain was recorded in a study of cytomegalovirus exposure and HLA in healthy donors. Overall study results and limits: Solely CMV serostatus was available to characterize immune exposure.

Looked up from germline, CDR1 is MGHRA and CDR2 is YSYEKL. The CDR3 runs to 17 residues. Trimming removed 0 bases at V and 4 bases at J, with 18 bases between. The PCR contained 60 Vbeta and 13 Jbeta primers. Using immunoSEQ multiplex PCR, the repertoire was profiled, and TCRdb retains in-frame clones only, with some absent. The table has about 94,000 clones, about 62% seen once. As to this clone: Its antigen remains unidentified. This sample includes further DNA sequences coding for the same CDR3.

The TCR sequence derives from a man aged 30 to 39 in good health and CMV-seronegative. What was sequenced was PBMCs. The chain couples TRBV4-1 to TRBJ2-5, with a possible D match to TRBD2 (7 bases). The CDR3 loop reads CASSQEPLGGLRETQYF. In DNA, the CDR3 is TGCGCCAGCAGCCAAGAGCCCCTCGGGGGGCTAAGAGAGACCCAGTACTTC.